The 29 T cell receptor beta chains presented below share a single source sample, sequenced in a study of blood T cell repertoires in COVID-19. TCRdb keeps only in-frame clones here, not all; method: immunoSEQ multiplex PCR. The table records approximately 290,000 clones, roughly 90% of them present only once. Source material: peripheral blood. The receptors here all came from a young man with active or convalescent COVID-19.

The chain carries TRBV7-9 and TRBJ2-1; D perhaps matches TRBD1 (6 bases). The V end was cut by 3 bases, the J end by 2 bases, with 11 bases between. Germline V gene lookup returns CDR1 SEHNR and CDR2 FQNEAQ (reference sequence). The CDR3 has 15 amino acids. The CDR3 spells CASSFRDMTYNEQFF. In DNA, the CDR3 is TGTGCCAGCAGCTTCCGGGACATGACCTACAATGAGCAGTTCTTC.

This sequence joins TRBV4-3 and TRBJ1-2, with 8 nucleotides matching TRBD1. Germline CDR1 reads LGHNA; CDR2 reads YSLEER. This CDR3 has 15 residues. J was trimmed by 7 bases and V by 1 base; bases with no gene match: 8. CDR3 nucleotides: TGCGCCAGCAGCCAAGCGAGGACAGGGAGGTTTGGCTACACCTTC. This sequence encodes CASSQARTGRFGYTF.

V is TRBV6-5 and J is TRBJ1-2; D is ambiguous. The V and J ends lost 2 bases and 0 bases respectively, with 10 bases between them. Germline CDR1 reads MNHEY; CDR2 reads SVGAGI. The CDR3 totals 15 residues. CDR3 coding DNA: TGTGCCAGCAGTTACACTACCGCCGCTAACTATGGCTACACCTTC. It specifies CASSYTTAANYGYTF.

This chain links TRBV27 with TRBJ2-3, with 9 positions matching TRBD1. V trimming: 6 bases; J trimming: 4 bases; junction bases outside the gene matches: 8. Germline V gives CDR1 MNHEY, CDR2 SMNVEV (reference sequence). The CDR3 has 15 residues. This CDR3 is CASRRPGQGSDTQYF. The CDR3 coding sequence is TGTGCCAGCAGACGACCGGGACAGGGCTCAGATACGCAGTATTTT.

The chain combines TRBV6-5 with TRBJ1-1; TRBD1 aligns across 10 bases. With 7 bases clipped from V and 7 bases from J, the junction kept 9 bases outside the gene matches. In germline, CDR1 is MNHEY, CDR2 SVGAGI. The CDR3 has 14 residues. The CDR3, as DNA: TGTGCCAGCAAGGCAGACAGGGGGCCGGGTGAAGCTTTCTTT. Translating it yields CASKADRGPGEAFF.

This clone has a single count. The V gene is TRBV16, the J gene TRBJ2-3; D ambiguous. The germline V and J ends were trimmed by 3 bases and 3 bases, with 10 bases remaining between them. CDR1 is KGHSY and CDR2 is FQNENV in the germline V gene. The CDR3 covers 14 residues. The CDR3 sequence is CASSQAGTTDTQYF. In DNA, the CDR3 is TGTGCCAGCAGCCAGGCAGGAACAACAGATACGCAGTATTTT.

This clone has only one observation. The rearrangement joins TRBV5-1 to TRBJ2-7; D perhaps matches TRBD1 (5 bases). The germline V and J ends were trimmed by 6 bases and 3 bases, with 13 bases remaining between them. Looked up from germline, CDR1 is SGHRS and CDR2 is YFSETQ. The CDR3 is 13 amino acids. The CDR3 DNA follows: TGCGCCAGCAAACCGGACAACGACTACGAGCAGTACTTC. Protein: CASKPDNDYEQYF.

The chain combines TRBV11-3 with TRBJ2-5, with 9 bases fitting TRBD1. The germline V gene encodes CDR1 SGHNT and CDR2 YENEEA. Trimming cost V 5 bases and J 5 bases; bases outside gene matches: 3. The CDR3 runs 13 residues. This CDR3 is CASSRDREETQYF. Written as DNA, the CDR3 is TGTGCCAGCAGCCGGGACAGGGAGGAGACCCAGTACTTC.

This clone was picked up one time. The chain is built from TRBV27 and TRBJ2-1, with 7 bases matching TRBD2. V gave up 2 bases and J gave up 6 bases; unmatched junction bases: 4. CDR1 is MNHEY, CDR2 SMNVEV, per germline (reference sequence). The CDR3 loop spans 14 amino acids. In DNA form, the CDR3 reads TGTGCCAGCAGTTTAAGCAGCGGGACCAATGAGCAGTTCTTC. As protein: CASSLSSGTNEQFF.

The genes are TRBV19 and TRBJ1-4, with 8 nucleotides matching TRBD1. The CDR3 sequence is 18 residues long. CDR1 and CDR2 (germline): LNHDA, SQIVND (reference sequence). The V and J ends lost 4 bases and 10 bases, in that order; junction bases with no gene match: 20. CDR3 sequence: CASSTDAGGAVRIGKLFF. The CDR3 DNA is TGTGCCAGTAGTACAGACGCAGGGGGCGCGGTGAGGATAGGAAAACTGTTTTTT.

The chain joins TRBV5-6 to TRBJ1-2, with TRBD1 matching 10 bases. The CDR3 totals 14 residues. CDR1 SGHDT and CDR2 YYEEEE come from the germline V gene. With V trimmed by 4 bases and J by 8 bases, 8 bases remained unmatched. The CDR3 loop reads CASSNGQGGWGYTF. CDR3 sequence (DNA): TGTGCCAGCAGCAACGGACAGGGGGGATGGGGCTACACCTTC.

The rearrangement uses TRBV9 and TRBJ1-1; TRBD1 matches at 9 bases. From germline, CDR1 is SGDLS and CDR2 YYNGEE. Germline trimming cut 4 bases from V and 6 bases from J; bases unmatched to any gene: 10. The CDR3 runs 15 residues. CDR3 coding DNA: TGTGCCAGCAGCCCGGGGGTGGGGACAGGGCCTGAAGCTTTCTTT. The encoded protein is CASSPGVGTGPEAFF.

The V and J genes are TRBV5-4 and TRBJ2-5; TRBD2 matches at 8 bases. Germline CDR1 and CDR2: SGHNT and YYREEE (reference sequence). The J segment lost 1 base and the V segment lost 3 bases, leaving 11 bases of the junction unmatched. The CDR3 is 17 amino acids. The CDR3 is CASSSMGVAGFQETQYF. The CDR3 coding sequence is TGTGCCAGCAGCTCCATGGGAGTAGCGGGGTTCCAAGAGACCCAGTACTTC. The full variable domain, with the rest looked up from reference TRBV5-4 and TRBJ2-5, is ETGVTQSPTHLIKTRGQQVTLRCSSQSGHNTVSWYQQALGQGPQFIFQYYREEENGRGNFPPRFSGLQFPNYSSELNVNALELDDSALYLCASSSMGVAGFQETQYFGPGTRLLVL.

J is TRBJ2-7 and V is TRBV4-1; D may be TRBD1 (6 bases). V lost 4 bases and J lost 0, with 13 bases in between. Germline assignment: CDR1 MGHRA and CDR2 YSYEKL. This CDR3 has 15 amino acids. CDR3 in amino acids: CASSPLGASSYEQYF. CDR3 sequence (DNA): TGCGCCAGCAGCCCCCTGGGGGCAAGCTCCTACGAGCAGTACTTC.

This chain joins TRBV18 and TRBJ2-7; 14 nucleotides align to TRBD2. The germline V gene has CDR1 KGHSH and CDR2 LQKENI. The CDR3 length is 16 residues. V lost 3 bases to trimming and J lost 5 bases; unmatched junction nucleotides: 6. CDR3 residues: CASSPTTSGGANEQYF. The CDR3 bases are TGTGCCAGCTCACCCACGACTAGCGGGGGGGCCAACGAGCAGTACTTC.

This sequence joins TRBV15 and TRBJ1-3; 8 nucleotides agree with TRBD1. Germline trimming cut 2 bases from V and 0 bases from J; bases unmatched to any gene: 9. The CDR3 spans 18 residues. Per the germline V gene, CDR1 is LNHNV and CDR2 is YYDKDF (reference sequence). The CDR3 DNA reads as TGTGCCACCAGCAGATTCCCGGGACAGGCTTCCTCTGGAAACACCATATATTTT. This gives the protein CATSRFPGQASSGNTIYF.

The J gene is TRBJ1-5, the V gene TRBV15; perhaps TRBD1 as D (5 bases). Deletions cut 0 bases from V and 7 bases from J, with 25 bases between. The CDR3 spans 19 residues. Germline lookup yields CDR1 LNHNV and CDR2 YYDKDF (reference sequence). The CDR3 loop is CATSRDYPDMYQPGQPQHF. The CDR3 DNA is TGTGCCACCAGCAGAGATTACCCGGACATGTACCAGCCGGGCCAGCCCCAGCATTTT.

There are a few counts of this clone. This CDR3 reads CASSEAGTGGYEQYF. The CDR3 nucleotides are TGTGCCAGCAGTGAAGCCGGGACAGGGGGCTACGAGCAGTACTTC. The gene calls are TRBV6-1 and TRBJ2-7; 11 bases fit TRBD1. The junction had 1 base not matched to a gene; V was cut back by 0 bases and J by 3 bases. This CDR3 comprises 15 residues. Germline V gene data show CDR1 as MNHNS and CDR2 as SASEGT.

The V gene is TRBV4-3, the J gene TRBJ1-1, with 9 bases matching TRBD1. The CDR3 has 15 amino acids. Germline V gives CDR1 LGHNA, CDR2 YSLEER. Losses at the gene ends were 7 bases for V and 5 bases for J; bases not matched to a gene: 11. CDR3 region: CASIPGTGLGTEAFF. For the CDR3, the DNA is TGCGCCAGCATTCCCGGGACAGGGCTTGGGACTGAAGCTTTCTTT.

The CDR3 reads CASRNTRGDSYEQYF. CDR3 bases: TGCGCCAGCAGGAACACACGGGGAGACTCTTACGAGCAGTACTTC. The chain employs TRBV4-1 and TRBJ2-7; D is perhaps TRBD2 (5 bases). V lost 6 bases, J lost 4 bases, and 19 bases lay in between. The CDR3 runs 15 residues. Germline V gene lookup returns CDR1 MGHRA and CDR2 YSYEKL.

The rearrangement uses TRBV3-1 (or the pseudogene TRBV3-2) and TRBJ1-6; D is possibly TRBD1 (5 bases). The CDR3 consists of 12 residues. V was trimmed by 7 bases and J by 7 bases, leaving 8 bases between them. Germline CDR1 reads LGHDT; CDR2 reads YNNKEL (reference sequence). CDR3 bases: TGTGCCAGCATGGGGCCCAATTCACCCCTCCACTTT. Amino acids: CASMGPNSPLHF.

The chain joins TRBV19 to TRBJ2-7; D gene ambiguous. The length of the CDR3 is 16 residues. Trimming stripped 0 bases from V and 2 bases from J, with 14 bases between. Germline V CDR1 and CDR2: LNHDA, SQIVND (reference sequence). DNA for the CDR3: TGTGCCAGTAGTATAGAGAGGCCTCTTGAGACCTACGAGCAGTACTTC. Amino acid sequence: CASSIERPLETYEQYF.

This clone has a handful of counts. V gene TRBV27 combines with J gene TRBJ2-5, with TRBD1 matching 11 bases. Germline loops: CDR1 MNHEY, CDR2 SMNVEV (reference sequence). The J segment lost 4 bases and the V segment lost 6 bases, leaving 7 bases of the junction unmatched. The CDR3 contains 15 residues. The CDR3 region has the DNA TGTGCCAGCAGCCCGGGACAGGGGGACCTAGAGACCCAGTACTTC. This encodes CASSPGQGDLETQYF.

The genes are TRBV9 and TRBJ2-7, with TRBD1 identical over 9 bases. J lost 0 bases, V lost 0 bases, and 4 bases had no gene match. The CDR3 totals 16 residues. Germline lookup yields CDR1 SGDLS and CDR2 YYNGEE. The CDR3 region is CASSVAPGQGSYEQYF. The CDR3, as DNA: TGTGCCAGCAGCGTAGCCCCGGGACAGGGCTCCTACGAGCAGTACTTC.

The chain employs TRBV5-1 and TRBJ2-5, with no clear D. Germline values: CDR1 SGHRS, CDR2 YFSETQ. This CDR3 has 12 amino acids. Trimming pared 5 bases from V and 5 bases from J, leaving 10 bases between. The CDR3 here is CASSAVSETQYF. The CDR3 region has the DNA TGCGCCAGCAGTGCCGTTAGCGAGACCCAGTACTTC.

The J gene is TRBJ1-2, the V gene TRBV7-9; 9 bases agree with TRBD1. V dropped 5 bases and J dropped 3; count of bases not matched to a gene: 7. Germline V gene lookup returns CDR1 SEHNR and CDR2 FQNEAQ (reference sequence). The CDR3 extends over 15 amino acids. The CDR3: CASSTGDREYYGYTF. CDR3 bases: TGTGCCAGCAGCACCGGGGACAGGGAATACTATGGCTACACCTTC.

The CDR3 DNA follows: TGTGCCAGCAGCACGGGACTCTCGAGGGACCAGTACTTC. It encodes CASSTGLSRDQYF. This sequence joins TRBV7-9 and TRBJ2-5, with a tentative D call TRBD2 (6 bases). CDR3 length: 13 amino acids. V dropped 5 bases and J dropped 10 bases, with 17 bases sitting between them. Per the germline V gene, CDR1 is SEHNR and CDR2 is FQNEAQ (reference sequence). Variable domain in full (rest from reference TRBV7-9 and TRBJ2-5): DTGVSQNPRHKITKRGQNVTFRCDPISEHNRLYWYRQTLGQGPEFLTYFQNEAQLEKSRLLSDRFSAERPKGSFSTLEIQRTEQGDSAMYLCASSTGLSRDQYFGPGTRLLVL.

The chain recombines TRBV19 with TRBJ1-2; tentative D call: TRBD1 (5 bases). Trimming left V 1 base short and J 2 bases short, with 11 bases between. The CDR3 contains 15 residues. The germline V gene encodes CDR1 LNHDA and CDR2 SQIVND (reference sequence). DNA for the CDR3: TGTGCCAGTAGTATAGGGGGCAGGATGAACTATGGCTACACCTTC. Its translation is CASSIGGRMNYGYTF.

The V call is TRBV28, the J call TRBJ2-2; perhaps TRBD1 as D (6 bases). The germline V gene encodes CDR1 MDHEN and CDR2 SYDVKM. Trimming pared 3 bases from V and 5 bases from J, leaving 16 bases between. This CDR3 contains 16 residues. In nucleotides, the CDR3 is TGTGCCAGCAGTTTGTGGCCAGCTAGGGGGACCGGGGAGCTGTTTTTT. Protein sequence: CASSLWPARGTGELFF.